One sample yielded the 3 T cell receptor beta chains listed below, sequenced in a study of T cell responses to AZD1222 COVID-19 vaccine. Data came from immunoSEQ multiplex PCR; TCRdb stores just in-frame clones and leaves some out. The table records 200,000 to 300,000 clones, roughly 93% of them present only once. The source was peripheral blood, collected on day 0 of AZD1222 vaccination. These receptors were taken from an adult in good health.

The rearrangement joins TRBV5-1 to TRBJ1-2; no reliable D call. The CDR3 is made up of 16 amino acids. V lost 0 bases to trimming and J lost 0 bases, with 12 bases between them. The germline V gene encodes CDR1 SGHRS and CDR2 YFSETQ. CDR3 in amino acids: CASSLGSWGSNYGYTF. The CDR3 coding sequence is TGCGCCAGCAGCTTGGGTAGTTGGGGTTCTAACTATGGCTACACCTTC.

The J gene is TRBJ2-7, the V gene TRBV12-5; D may match TRBD1 or TRBD2 (5 bases each). This CDR3 has 17 residues. V lost 2 bases, J lost 3 bases, and 20 bases lay in between. Germline CDR1 is LGHNT and CDR2 is FRNRAP. The CDR3 DNA is TGTGCTAGTGGTTTGAGACGGGGCCTTTCGAACGACTACGAGCAGTACTTC. Protein sequence: CASGLRRGLSNDYEQYF.

In regard to this clone: The junction departs from germline at one end; a sequencing error may be responsible. The genes are TRBV20-1 and TRBJ2-7, with D hard to call. The CDR3 runs 11 residues. Germline assignment: CDR1 DFQATT and CDR2 SNEGSKA (reference sequence). The CDR3 spells CSAGDTYEQYF. CDR3 sequence (DNA): TGCAGTGCTGGAGATACCTACGAGCAGTACTTC.